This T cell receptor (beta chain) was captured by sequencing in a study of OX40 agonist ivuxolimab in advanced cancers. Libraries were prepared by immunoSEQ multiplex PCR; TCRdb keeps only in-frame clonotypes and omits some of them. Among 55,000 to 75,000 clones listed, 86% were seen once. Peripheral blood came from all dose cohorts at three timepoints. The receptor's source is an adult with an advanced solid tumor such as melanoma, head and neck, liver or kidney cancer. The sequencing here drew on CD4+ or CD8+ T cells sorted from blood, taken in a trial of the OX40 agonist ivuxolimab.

CDR3 sequence reads: CASSDSELGTDTQYF. CDR3 DNA: TGTGCCAGCAGTGACTCGGAGCTAGGCACAGATACGCAGTATTTT. The chain carries TRBV6-4 and TRBJ2-3; D not certain. Germline-derived CDR1 and CDR2 are MRHNA and SNTAGT. V gave up 0 bases and J gave up 1 base, with 8 bases separating them. The CDR3 runs 15 residues.